This is a list of T cell receptor beta chains from one sample in a study of CD8 T cells in ankylosing spondylitis. TCRdb reprocessed the 5' RACE reads with MiXCR, giving one entry per CDR3 protein. The sample lists about 700,000 distinct CDR3 sequences, under 20% occurring once. Sequenced: blood, either unsorted or a sorted T cell fraction (not recorded which). Source of these receptors: a male donor with ankylosing spondylitis. CDR3s include the opening cysteine and the closing phenylalanine or tryptophan. The D gene is left open where the match is weak. Clone sizes are given selectively: once, few, many, or a class where the clone is expanded.

V	D	J	length	size	CDR3	DNA
TRBV12-3/TRBV12-4	-	TRBJ2-7	13	many	CASSFHTSYEQYF	TGTGCCAGCAGTTTTCACACCTCCTACGAGCAGTACTTC
TRBV4-3	-	TRBJ2-3	15	-	CASSQEGSTLFTQYF	TGCGCCAGCAGCCAAGAGGGGTCGACTTTGTTTACGCAGTATTTT
TRBV28	-	TRBJ2-4	17	few	CASSSGMTVLAKNIQYF	TGTGCCAGCAGTTCTGGGATGACGGTTTTAGCCAAAAACATTCAGTACTTC
TRBV4-3	-	TRBJ2-1	16	few	CASSHAQGRDYNEQFF	TGCGCCAGCAGCCATGCCCAGGGACGGGACTACAATGAGCAGTTCTTC
TRBV9	TRBD2	TRBJ2-1	19	few	CASSVQGLAGAPSYNEQFF	TGTGCCAGCAGCGTCCAGGGACTAGCGGGGGCACCTTCTTACAATGAGCAGTTCTTC
TRBV27	TRBD2	TRBJ2-1	17	-	CASSSSPRLAGDNEQFF	TGTGCCAGCAGTTCATCCCCTCGACTAGCGGGAGACAATGAGCAGTTCTTC
TRBV29-1	-	TRBJ2-7	12	-	CSVRAGVHEQYF	TGCAGCGTTCGGGCAGGGGTCCACGAGCAGTACTTC
TRBV11-2	TRBD2	TRBJ2-1	16	-	CASSLEGTSGYNEQFF	TGTGCCAGCAGCTTAGAGGGGACTAGCGGCTACAATGAGCAGTTCTTC
TRBV12-3/TRBV12-4	-	TRBJ1-5	12	few	CASTGAGQPQHF	TGTGCCAGTACCGGGGCCGGTCAGCCCCAGCATTTT
TRBV24-1	TRBD1	TRBJ1-2	15	few	CATSDPGQAFDGYTF	TGTGCCACCAGTGATCCGGGACAGGCCTTTGATGGCTACACCTTC
TRBV7-9	-	TRBJ2-5	15	few	CASSLPRVPQETQYF	TGTGCCAGCAGCTTACCCAGGGTACCCCAAGAGACCCAGTACTTC
TRBV7-9	-	TRBJ1-1	15	-	CASSSRPGVHTEAFF	TGTGCCAGCAGCTCACGACCAGGGGTTCACACTGAAGCTTTCTTT
TRBV29-1	TRBD1	TRBJ2-1	14	-	CSAVRDRGPNEQFF	TGCAGCGCGGTCCGGGACAGGGGACCCAATGAGCAGTTCTTC
TRBV20-1	TRBD1	TRBJ1-5	16	-	CSASEPNRGGNQPQHF	TGCAGTGCTAGCGAACCAAACAGGGGAGGCAATCAGCCCCAGCATTTT
TRBV29-1	-	TRBJ1-2	12	few	CSVERVRSGYTF	TGCAGCGTTGAACGGGTTAGGAGCGGCTACACCTTC
TRBV12-3/TRBV12-4	TRBD1	TRBJ1-1	13	many	CASSRQGATEAFF	TGTGCCAGCAGTCGACAGGGGGCCACTGAAGCTTTCTTT
TRBV5-1	-	TRBJ1-1	15	many	CASSLADRLNTEAFF	TGCGCCAGCAGCTTGGCCGACAGGCTAAACACTGAAGCTTTCTTT
TRBV7-6	TRBD2	TRBJ2-1	13	-	CASSSRRLAEQFF	TGTGCCAGCAGCTCCCGGCGACTAGCGGAGCAGTTCTTC
TRBV20-1	TRBD2	TRBJ2-7	18	few	CSARARESRLAESYEQYF	TGCAGTGCTAGAGCCCGTGAATCCCGACTAGCGGAGTCCTACGAGCAGTACTTC
TRBV21-1	-	TRBJ2-1	15	few	CASSTAGTNYNEQFF	TGTGCCAGCAGCACAGCGGGAACCAACTACAATGAGCAGTTCTTC
TRBV12-3/TRBV12-4	TRBD1	TRBJ2-7	15	-	CARIAPGQGSYEQYF	TGTGCCAGAATCGCTCCGGGACAGGGGTCCTACGAGCAGTACTTC
TRBV29-1	TRBD2	TRBJ2-7	16	few	CSVTSGTSSLGYEQYF	TGCAGCGTTACCTCCGGGACTAGCAGTTTGGGCTACGAGCAGTACTTC
TRBV28	TRBD2	TRBJ2-6	18	-	CASRLLAGPLSGANVLTF	TGTGCCAGCAGGCTTCTAGCGGGCCCCCTCTCTGGGGCCAACGTCCTGACTTTC
TRBV20-1	-	TRBJ1-5	18	-	CSASGGISRGQSNQPQHF	TGCAGTGCTAGTGGTGGTATCTCCAGGGGTCAAAGCAATCAGCCCCAGCATTTT
TRBV5-6	-	TRBJ2-1	16	-	CASSLGIQGGQNEQFF	TGTGCCAGCAGCTTGGGAATTCAGGGAGGTCAGAATGAGCAGTTCTTC
TRBV20-1	-	TRBJ2-5	16	-	CSALWGPHLDQETQYF	TGCAGTGCCCTATGGGGCCCCCACCTCGACCAAGAGACCCAGTACTTC